This T cell receptor (beta chain) derives from a study of blood T cells in healthy people across ages (dated by TCRdb to between 2014 and 2016). As for the study more broadly: In model experiments, roughly one uniquely barcoded TCR beta cDNA molecule per two T cells was captured by template switching. The study measured age-related changes in TCR beta repertoire diversity using deep sequencing normalized with unique cDNA molecular identifiers. Four age groups were formed from the donors: young (average about 15 years), middle-aged (around 37), aged (62) and long-lived (about 80). Donors of different ages were randomly distributed across sequencing lanes to avoid experimental bias. Two additional independent replicas of 1 million unique cDNA reads from the same blood draw were analyzed for two donors (one aged 18 to 30 and one aged 80 or older). General conclusions and limits of the study: Since profiling was done on bulk unsorted PBMCs, naive and antigen-experienced compartments could not be conclusively compared. Observed TCR beta diversity correlated strongly with the percentage of naive T cells measured by flow cytometry. Because donor CMV infection status was unknown, age-related changes in expanded clonotypes were potentially confounded. The long-lived group showed more naive CD4+ T cells, fewer expanded clones and increased TCR diversity than the aged group, suggesting age selection. Total diversity estimates from one million sequenced T cells were considered lower bounds and underestimates. Observed TCR beta diversity per million T cells fell roughly linearly with age, and a significant reduction was already apparent by age approximately 40.

From its cysteine to its phenylalanine, the CDR3 spans 16 amino acids. Solely the CDR3 DNA is kept, with 48 bases framed from the first base. For this chain, trimming is 2 bases at the V end and 7 bases at the J end, and the number of junction bases without a gene match is 14. CDR1 and CDR2 are read off the germline V gene (reference sequence) as SGHNT and YYREEE. Library preparation used 5' RACE. A second PCR of about 6 to 11 cycles was run with a J-beta primer mix and a sample-barcoded 5' primer. A template-switch 5' adaptor carrying 12 random nucleotides introduced a unique molecular identifier onto each TCR beta cDNA molecule. Each sample yielded at least 2.5 million CDR3-containing paired-end reads. First-strand cDNA synthesis was performed from all RNA using the Mint cDNA synthesis kit, with priming by a TRBC-specific oligonucleotide. All cDNA was treated with uracil-DNA glycosylase and then went through a first 18-cycle PCR with the universal primers M1SS and BC2_uni_R. Regarding the original processing steps: For normalization, 1 million high-quality reads, each with a distinct molecular identifier, were randomly selected from each sample. Reads with shared molecular identifiers were discarded instead of being binned into consensus sequences. CDR3 identification, clonotype clustering and error correction used MiTCR with a Q25 quality threshold and the strictest error-elimination algorithm. Lower-bound total TCR beta diversity was estimated with a nonparametric unseen species model using Euler transformation. Clones were called with MiXCR by TCRdb after fastp trimmed the public reads at Q25, and only in-frame beta chains were retained. Every CDR3 protein is listed once, alongside the most common genes and DNA of its rows. TCRdb, not the authors, supplied the V and J calls. Present in this sample are 1.5 million to 2 million distinct CDR3 sequences, around 42% of which were seen just once. The ten biggest clones cover 20% to 25% of the sample.

The roughly 39 donors, aged about 6 to 95 years, were systemically healthy Caucasian individuals from Russia. Each donor gave approximately 9.3 milliliters of peripheral blood, collected into EDTA-treated Vacutainer tubes. Ficoll-Paque density-gradient centrifugation was used to isolate PBMCs, with at least 6.5 million per sample. Total RNA, at least 6 micrograms per sample, was extracted from PBMCs with Trizol reagent. Naive CD45RAhigh/CD27high T cell percentages were measured by flow cytometry on a PBMC aliquot from every donor. The sample holds a few counts of this clonotype. Its antigen remains unidentified. No base quality values were provided; no much bigger clone lies one nucleotide off.

Sequenced material: blood. In this chain, TRBV5-4 is recombined with TRBJ2-7, and TRBD1 aligns with 8 junction nucleotides. The clonotype was recovered from a human donor in good health. The sequenced DNA: TGTGCCAGCAGCTTCGTGTCCGGACAGGGTTGGGGGGAGCAGTACTTC. This sequence encodes CASSFVSGQGWGEQYF. The CDR3, completed at both ends by the reference TRBV5-4 and TRBJ2-7 genes, gives the full variable domain ETGVTQSPTHLIKTRGQQVTLRCSSQSGHNTVSWYQQALGQGPQFIFQYYREEENGRGNFPPRFSGLQFPNYSSELNVNALELDDSALYLCASSFVSGQGWGEQYFGPGTRLTVT.